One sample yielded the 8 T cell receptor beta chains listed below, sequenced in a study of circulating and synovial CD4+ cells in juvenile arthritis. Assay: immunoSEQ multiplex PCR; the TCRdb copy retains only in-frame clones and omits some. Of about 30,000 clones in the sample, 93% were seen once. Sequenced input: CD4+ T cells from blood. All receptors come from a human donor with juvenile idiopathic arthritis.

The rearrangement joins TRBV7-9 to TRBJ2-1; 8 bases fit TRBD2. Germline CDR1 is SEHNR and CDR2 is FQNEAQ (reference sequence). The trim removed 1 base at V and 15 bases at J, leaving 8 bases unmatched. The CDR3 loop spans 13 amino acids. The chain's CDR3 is CASSLVAGTSWFF. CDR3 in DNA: TGTGCCAGCAGCTTAGTTGCAGGGACTAGTTGGTTCTTC.

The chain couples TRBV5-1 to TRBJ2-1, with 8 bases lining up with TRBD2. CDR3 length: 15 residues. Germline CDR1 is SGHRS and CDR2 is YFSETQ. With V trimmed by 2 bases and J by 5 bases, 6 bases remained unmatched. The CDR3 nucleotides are TGCGCCAGCAGCTTAGGAGGGACTAGGAACAATGAGCAGTTCTTC. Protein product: CASSLGGTRNNEQFF.

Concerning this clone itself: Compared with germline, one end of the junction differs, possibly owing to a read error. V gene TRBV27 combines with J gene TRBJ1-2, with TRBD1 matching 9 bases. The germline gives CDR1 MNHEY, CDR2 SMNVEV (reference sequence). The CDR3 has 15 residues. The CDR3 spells CASSPWTGAEGGYPF. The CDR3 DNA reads TGTGCCAGCAGTCCATGGACAGGGGCGGAGGGTGGCTACCCCTTC.

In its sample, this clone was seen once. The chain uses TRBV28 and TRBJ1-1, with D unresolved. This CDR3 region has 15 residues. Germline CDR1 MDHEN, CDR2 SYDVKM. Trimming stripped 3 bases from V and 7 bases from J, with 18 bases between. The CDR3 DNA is TGTGCCAGCAGTTTTTATAGTGGCGGTACAAGTGAAGCTTTCTTT. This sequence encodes CASSFYSGGTSEAFF.

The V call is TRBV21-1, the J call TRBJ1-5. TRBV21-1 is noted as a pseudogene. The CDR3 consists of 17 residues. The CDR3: CASSSNRRGNSNQPQHF. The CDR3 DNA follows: TGTGCCAGCAGCAGTAACAGGCGGGGGAATAGCAATCAGCCCCAGCATTTT.

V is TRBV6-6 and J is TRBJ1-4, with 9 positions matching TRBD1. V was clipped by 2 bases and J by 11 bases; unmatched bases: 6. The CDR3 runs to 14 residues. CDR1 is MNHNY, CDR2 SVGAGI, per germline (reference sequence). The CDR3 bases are TGTGCCAGCAGTTACCCGGGACAGGGCCCCAAACTGTTTTTT. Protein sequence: CASSYPGQGPKLFF.

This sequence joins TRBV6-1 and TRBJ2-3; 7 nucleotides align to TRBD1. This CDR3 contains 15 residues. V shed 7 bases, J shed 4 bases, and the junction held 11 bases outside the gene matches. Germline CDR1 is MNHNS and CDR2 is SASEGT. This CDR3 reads CASTQGGQGADTQYF. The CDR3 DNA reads TGTGCCAGCACCCAAGGGGGCCAGGGGGCAGATACGCAGTATTTT.

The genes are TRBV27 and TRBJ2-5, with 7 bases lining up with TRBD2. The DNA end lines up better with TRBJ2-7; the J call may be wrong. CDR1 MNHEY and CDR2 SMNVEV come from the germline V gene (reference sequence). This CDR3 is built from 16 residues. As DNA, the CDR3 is TGTGCCAGCAGACCCTCTCACCGGGACTACCCCTACGAGCAGTACTTC. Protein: CASRPSHRDYPYEQYF.